This TCR beta chain was observed in a study of early T cells in non-severe SARS-CoV-2 infection. Study context: Chains from this unsorted whole-blood bulk RNA could not be paired.

The V gene end was trimmed by 5 bases and the J gene end by 5 bases; junction bases not matched to a gene: 6. The V gene's germline CDR1 is SGHNT and CDR2 YENEEA. CDR3 size: 14 residues. This clonotype was found a few times. The antigen is not known. cDNA molecules, individually, were tagged with unique molecular identifiers. A single record per CDR3 protein comes from TCRdb applying MiXCR to the 5' RACE reads. The top ten hold 7.5% to 9% of the sample, which has 45,000 to 55,000 distinct CDR3 sequences, around 10% seen once. Study findings and constraints: Lookups in VDJdb leaned toward anti-spike CD8 responses and missed private and CD4 specificities.

The clonotype originates from an adult who was a healthcare worker with PCR-confirmed SARS-CoV-2 infection or an uninfected control (not recorded which). The sample taken for sequencing was whole blood. The chain has TRBV11-3 and TRBJ2-1; 7 bases are a match to TRBD1. CDR3 loop: CASSRIQGDNEQFF. The CDR3 bases are TGTGCCAGCAGCAGGATTCAGGGGGACAATGAGCAGTTCTTC.